This T cell receptor (beta chain) was captured in a study of CXCR3-negative and CXCR3-positive naive CD8 T cells. The CDR3 is 15 amino acids. The V gene's germline CDR1 is LGHNA and CDR2 YSLEER. As concerns this clonotype: No antigen is known for it.

Study-wide findings and caveats: CXCR3-positive naive cells carried more hydrophobic TRB CDR3s than CXCR3-negative naive cells did. Diversity was high in both naive subsets and much lower in memory cells. Most assays were run on fresh PBMCs (CXCR3 expression partially decreased after cryopreservation).

UMI-labeled 5' RACE TRB cDNA libraries were prepared from the cells. Using the 5' RACE reads, TCRdb records one entry per CDR3 protein without DNA. The sample has some 130,000 distinct CDR3 sequences. The sample taken for sequencing was naive CXCR3- CD8+ T cells from blood. The subset denotes: CD45RO-CCR7+CD27+CD95- naive CD8+ T cells lacking CXCR3 (TNR3-). This sequence was found in a human donor in good health. Some clones in this sample may be carry-over from other donors' samples. The chain joins TRBV4-3 to TRBJ1-1. CDR3 protein: CASSQDYGYPSEAFF.